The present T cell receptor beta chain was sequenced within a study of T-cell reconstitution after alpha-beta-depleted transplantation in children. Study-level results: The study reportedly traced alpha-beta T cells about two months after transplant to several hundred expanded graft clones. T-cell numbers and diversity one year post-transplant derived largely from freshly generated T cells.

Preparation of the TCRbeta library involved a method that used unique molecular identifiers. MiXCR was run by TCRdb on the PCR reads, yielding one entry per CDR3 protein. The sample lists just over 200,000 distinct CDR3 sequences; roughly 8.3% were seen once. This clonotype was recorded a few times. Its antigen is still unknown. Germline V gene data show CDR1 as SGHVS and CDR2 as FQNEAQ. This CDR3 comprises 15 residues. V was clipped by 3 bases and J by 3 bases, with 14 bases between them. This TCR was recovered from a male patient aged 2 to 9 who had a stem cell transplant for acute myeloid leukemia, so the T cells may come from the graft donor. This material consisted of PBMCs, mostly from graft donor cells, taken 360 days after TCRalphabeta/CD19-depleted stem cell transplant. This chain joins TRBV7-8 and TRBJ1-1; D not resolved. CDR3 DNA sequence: TGTGCCAGCAGCTTCTTTTCTGGGATAGACACTGAAGCTTTCTTT. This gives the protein CASSFFSGIDTEAFF.